Reported below is one TCR beta chain. Its antigen is as yet unknown. Germline values: CDR1 MDHEN, CDR2 SYDVKM. The CDR3 totals 13 residues. A 5'RACE template switching approach incorporating UMIs was used to make TCR beta cDNA. Reprocessing the 5' RACE reads, TCRdb reports a single entry for every CDR3 protein and omits DNA. Its table lists about 260,000 distinct CDR3 sequences. These data belong to a study of T cells expressing NK-cell markers. Study overall: Beta-chain profiling covered CD3+CD56+NKG2C+, CD3+CD56+NKG2C- and CD3+CD56-NKG2C+ sorted subsets. One of eight sequenced donors was HCMV-seronegative; the other seven were seropositive.

Findings and limits, study-wide: The HCMV specificity of the expanded NKG2C+ T cell clones stayed unresolved.

This clonotype was obtained from a man between 18 and 29 years old in good health. The V gene is TRBV28, the J gene TRBJ2-2; TCRdb gives TRBD2 as the D gene, but with no DNA this cannot be confirmed. The sequenced sample was blood T cells: a sorted CD56 or NKG2C T cell subset, CD4+ or CD8+ T cells, or bulk PBMC T cells (not recorded which). CDR3 region: CATRLAGDGELFF.